What follows describes a single T cell receptor beta chain. Original handling: Estimation of nucleated cell counts relied on the amplification of reference gene primers. Clones were sequenced by immunoSEQ multiplex PCR, and TCRdb holds only the in-frame ones, with some missing. For V, J and clone size, that table is used; D and trimming come from the DNA. The sample has around 340,000 clones, around 85% seen once. The sample is drawn from a study of blood T cell repertoires in COVID-19. Sequences were obtained from PBMCs or T cells enriched from blood (not recorded which). The clonotype originates from a woman in her thirties or forties with acute COVID-19.

The CDR3 loop reads CASLPGGETGELFF. Written as DNA, the CDR3 is TGTGCCAGCCTTCCGGGGGGGGAAACCGGGGAGCTGTTTTTT. The chain combines TRBV21-1 with TRBJ2-2; the table assigns TRBD2, which was not confirmed against the DNA. TRBV21-1 is classified as a pseudogene. The CDR3 extends over 14 amino acids.